Listed below are T cell receptor beta chains from one sample, sequenced in a study of blood T cell repertoires in COVID-19. Here immunoSEQ multiplex PCR was the method, and the copy in TCRdb shows in-frame clones only, minus some. The sample lists around 220,000 clones, roughly 90% occurring once. Sample: PBMCs or T cells enriched from blood (not recorded which). The source is a man younger than 45 who had been exposed to COVID-19. The CDR3 runs from the conserved cysteine through the conserved F or W. D genes are given only for firm matches. For some rows the clone size is stated as once, few or many, or as a class when expanded; others skip it.

V	J	D	size	DNA	CDR3
TRBV9	TRBJ2-5	-	-	TGTGCCAGCAGCGTAGCTATCCGGTCGAGGCAAGAGACCCAGTACTTC	CASSVAIRSRQETQYF
TRBV5-1	TRBJ1-1	TRBD1	-	TGCGCCAGCAGCGACAGGGTTACTGAAGCTTTCTTT	CASSDRVTEAFF
TRBV5-6	TRBJ2-3	-	-	TGTGCCAGCAGCTTGGCCGCTCGGGGGTACACAGATACGCAGTATTTT	CASSLAARGYTDTQYF
TRBV7-9	TRBJ2-7	TRBD1	-	TGTGCCAGCAGCTTAGCCGGGACAGGCTACGAGCAGTACTTC	CASSLAGTGYEQYF
TRBV10-3	TRBJ2-3	TRBD2	-	TGTGCCATCAGCCAACTAGCGGGGCGAGGAACAGATACGCAGTATTTT	CAISQLAGRGTDTQYF
TRBV7-2	TRBJ2-7	-	-	TGTGCCAGCAGCTTGGGCGGGAACCACCTCCCCTACGAGCAGTACTTC	CASSLGGNHLPYEQYF
TRBV5-1	TRBJ2-1	TRBD2	-	TGCGCCAGCAGCCCCGCAGGGGAATTGACTAGCGGGGGGGATTACAATGAGCAGTTCTTC	CASSPAGELTSGGDYNEQFF
TRBV7-6	TRBJ1-4	TRBD1	-	TGTGCCAGCAGCTTAGAAGGGGGGGACAGGGGCCGGGATTCGACTAATGAAAAACTGTTTTTT	CASSLEGGDRGRDSTNEKLFF
TRBV3-1/TRBV3-2	TRBJ2-1	-	-	TGTGCCAGCAGCCCGCGTGGGGGACAAACCTACAATGAGCAGTTCTTC	CASSPRGGQTYNEQFF
TRBV19	TRBJ1-4	TRBD1	-	TGTGCCAGTAGTAGGGACAGGGATGAAAAACTGTTTTTT	CASSRDRDEKLFF
TRBV4-1	TRBJ1-2	-	-	TGCGCCAGCAGCCAAGATATTCGGTTGGAGTTC	CASSQDIRLEF
TRBV5-1	TRBJ2-5	TRBD1	-	TGCGCCAGCAGCTTACAGGGGGTAGCGGAGACCCAGTACTTC	CASSLQGVAETQYF
TRBV12-3/TRBV12-4	TRBJ1-1	-	few	TGTGCCAGCAGTTTTCGAGGGAGAACTGAAGCTTTCTTT	CASSFRGRTEAFF